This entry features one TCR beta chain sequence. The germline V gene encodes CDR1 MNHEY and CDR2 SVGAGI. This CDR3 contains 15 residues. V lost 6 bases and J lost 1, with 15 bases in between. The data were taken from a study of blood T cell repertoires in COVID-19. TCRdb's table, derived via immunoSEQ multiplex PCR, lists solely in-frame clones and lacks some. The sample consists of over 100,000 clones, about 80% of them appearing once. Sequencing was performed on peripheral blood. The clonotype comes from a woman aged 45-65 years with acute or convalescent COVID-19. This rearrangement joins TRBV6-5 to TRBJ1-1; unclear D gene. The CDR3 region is CASSRLDFGNTEAFF. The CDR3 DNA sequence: TGTGCCAGCAGCCGGCTTGACTTCGGGAACACTGAAGCTTTCTTT.